The 32 T cell receptor beta chains below come from one sample, sequenced in a study of T cell responses to AZD1222 COVID-19 vaccine. Method: immunoSEQ multiplex PCR; TCRdb's copy keeps in-frame clones and lacks some. The top ten clones hold about 14% of a sample with under 150,000 clones, approximately 90% of them seen once. Sequenced here: peripheral blood, sampled on day 0 of AZD1222 vaccination. The receptor source for this set is an adult in good health.

The chain employs TRBV4-2 and TRBJ2-3; 11 bases align to TRBD2. The CDR3 runs to 15 residues. V lost 1 base, J lost 6 bases, and 3 bases stayed unmatched. Germline CDR1 and CDR2: LGHNA and YNFKEQ. The CDR3 DNA is TGTGCCAGCAGCCAAGGGGGACTAGCGGCTGATACGCAGTATTTT. It translates to CASSQGGLAADTQYF.

The gene calls are TRBV5-1 and TRBJ2-7, with 9 positions matching TRBD1. CDR1 and CDR2 from the germline V gene are SGHRS and YFSETQ. This CDR3 has 14 residues. V shed 4 bases and J 3 bases; nucleotides not matched to a gene: 5. CDR3 protein: CASSPRTGDYEQYF. The DNA of the CDR3 is TGCGCCAGCAGCCCCCGGACAGGGGACTACGAGCAGTACTTC.

The chain carries TRBV11-2 and TRBJ2-1; either TRBD1 or TRBD2 may fit D (5 bases each). The CDR3 loop spans 18 amino acids. Germline V gene data show CDR1 as SGHAT and CDR2 as FQNNGV. V was trimmed by 6 bases and J by 0 bases, leaving 21 bases between them. The CDR3 DNA is TGTGCCAGCAGTAGGGAGAGGGGCCGGTCCCTCTCCTACAATGAGCAGTTCTTC. Its translation is CASSRERGRSLSYNEQFF.

The chain employs TRBV28 and TRBJ1-2; D gene uncertain. CDR1 and CDR2 from the germline V gene are MDHEN and SYDVKM. Deletions cut 7 bases from V and 4 bases from J, with 13 bases between. CDR3 length: 13 residues. The CDR3 reads CASKPRSLYGYTF. The CDR3 coding sequence is TGTGCCAGCAAGCCCAGGTCTCTCTATGGCTACACCTTC.

V gene TRBV2 combines with J gene TRBJ2-3; D unresolved. The CDR3 spans 14 residues. V was shortened by 3 bases and J by 2 bases, with 9 bases between the two germline ends. Germline V CDR1 and CDR2: SNHLY, FYNNEI. As DNA, the CDR3 is TGTGCCAGCAGTGATAGTACCCCCACAGATACGCAGTATTTT. It encodes CASSDSTPTDTQYF.

The gene calls are TRBV5-1 and TRBJ1-1, with a weak D call TRBD1 (5 bases). CDR1 is SGHRS and CDR2 is YFSETQ in the germline V gene. Trimming took off 4 bases at V and 3 bases at J, with 19 bases between the two ends. The CDR3 has 16 amino acids. The CDR3 bases are TGCGCCAGCAGCCCTTACCTCGACAGCCTACACACTGAAGCTTTCTTT. It specifies CASSPYLDSLHTEAFF.

This chain joins TRBV4-1 and TRBJ2-7; D perhaps matches TRBD1 (5 bases). CDR1 MGHRA and CDR2 YSYEKL come from the germline V gene. Deletions cut 1 base from V and 1 base from J, with 8 bases between. The CDR3 spans 14 residues. In DNA, the CDR3 is TGCGCCAGCAGCCAAGGGACATCGTCCTACGAGCAGTACTTC. It translates to CASSQGTSSYEQYF.

V gene TRBV3-1 (or the pseudogene TRBV3-2) combines with J gene TRBJ1-2; TRBD1 matches at 9 bases. Trimming took 3 bases from V and 8 from J; bases not matched to a gene: 13. This CDR3 contains 16 residues. CDR1 and CDR2 from the germline V gene are LGHDT and YNNKEL (reference sequence). The CDR3 spells CASSHPTGGGPQGYTF. Here the CDR3 DNA reads TGTGCCAGCAGCCATCCTACAGGGGGCGGCCCCCAGGGCTACACCTTC.

A few counts support this clone. The genes are TRBV4-2 and TRBJ1-2, with TRBD1 as a possible D gene (6 bases). V lost 4 bases and J 7 bases, leaving 13 bases between the germline ends. The germline V gene has CDR1 LGHNA and CDR2 YNFKEQ. The CDR3 has 13 residues. The CDR3 DNA follows: TGTGCCAGCAGCCCCCCGGGGGGCTTTGGCTACACCTTC. The encoded protein is CASSPPGGFGYTF.

This clone was seen a few times. This chain connects TRBV7-3 to TRBJ2-7; TRBD1 agrees at 11 bases. Germline CDR1 SGHTA, CDR2 FQGTGA. The CDR3 totals 18 residues. V lost 1 base and J lost 1; bases outside the gene matches: 9. CDR3 sequence reads: CASSLNRDRGWNSYEQYF. The CDR3 DNA reads as TGTGCCAGCAGCTTAAACCGGGACAGGGGGTGGAATTCCTACGAGCAGTACTTC.

The chain has TRBV18 and TRBJ2-4, with a weak D call TRBD1 (5 bases). V shed 4 bases and J shed 8 bases, with 18 bases lying between them. The CDR3 has 15 residues. Germline lookup yields CDR1 KGHSH and CDR2 LQKENI. Written as DNA, the CDR3 is TGTGCCAGCTCACAGGACATTTCCTTTAGAGACATTCAGTACTTC. This sequence encodes CASSQDISFRDIQYF. The full variable domain, completed using reference TRBV18 and TRBJ2-4, is NAGVMQNPRHLVRRRGQEARLRCSPMKGHSHVYWYRQLPEEGLKFMVYLQKENIIDESGMPKERFSAEFPKEGPSILRIQQVVRGDSAAYFCASSQDISFRDIQYFGAGTRLSVL.

This chain uses TRBV6-5 with TRBJ1-1; tentatively, D is TRBD1 (6 bases). V dropped 6 bases and J dropped 11 bases, with 25 bases sitting between them. The V gene's germline CDR1 is MNHEY and CDR2 SVGAGI. The CDR3 contains 15 residues. The CDR3 is CASSPGGRVGHAAFF. DNA of the CDR3: TGTGCCAGCAGCCCGGGGGGGCGAGTAGGTCATGCGGCTTTCTTT.

The gene calls are TRBV5-4 and TRBJ2-1; 8 bases fit TRBD2. The germline gives CDR1 SGHNT, CDR2 YYREEE (reference sequence). There are 16 residues in the CDR3. Trimming removed 4 bases from V and 5 bases from J; junction bases left unmatched: 11. CDR3 residues: CASSQNPGGLNNEQFF. CDR3 nucleotide sequence: TGTGCCAGCAGCCAAAACCCGGGGGGGCTGAACAATGAGCAGTTCTTC.

This rearrangement joins TRBV4-2 to TRBJ2-2; perhaps TRBD1 as D (5 bases). Germline assignment: CDR1 LGHNA and CDR2 YNFKEQ. This CDR3 region has 17 residues. Trimming took 0 bases from V and 2 from J, leaving 13 bases between them. Written as DNA, the CDR3 is TGTGCCAGCAGCCAAGATCCGGTCGACAGAAACACCGGGGAGCTGTTTTTT. Amino acid sequence: CASSQDPVDRNTGELFF.

The chain couples TRBV7-3 to TRBJ2-4; tentatively, D is TRBD2 (6 bases). The CDR3 runs to 15 residues. CDR1 is SGHTA and CDR2 is FQGTGA in the germline V gene. Trimming removed 0 bases at V and 6 bases at J, with 12 bases between. CDR3 nucleotide sequence: TGTGCCAGCAGCTTAACCCGCGCAGCGGGAAACATTCAGTACTTC. It translates to CASSLTRAAGNIQYF.

The chain combines TRBV5-1 with TRBJ2-5; TRBD1 agrees at 10 bases. This CDR3 has 16 amino acids. V gave up 4 bases and J gave up 2 bases; unmatched junction bases: 8. Germline CDR1 reads SGHRS; CDR2 reads YFSETQ. The CDR3 reads CASSHRTGGLQETQYF. CDR3 nucleotides: TGCGCCAGCAGCCATCGGACAGGGGGGCTTCAAGAGACCCAGTACTTC.

In this sample, this clone turned up a few times. The V gene is TRBV6-4, the J gene TRBJ2-3; 9 nucleotides match TRBD2. CDR3 length equals 16 residues. The junction had 10 bases not matched to a gene; V was cut back by 6 bases and J by 3 bases. From germline, CDR1 is MRHNA and CDR2 SNTAGT. CDR3 residues: CASSPGSGGGTDTQYF. The DNA of the CDR3 is TGTGCCAGCAGCCCTGGTAGCGGGGGTGGTACAGATACGCAGTATTTT.

The V and J genes are TRBV4-2 and TRBJ1-6, with D perhaps matching TRBD1 (6 bases). V shed 0 bases and J shed 6 bases, with 18 bases lying between them. This CDR3 contains 18 residues. Germline V gives CDR1 LGHNA, CDR2 YNFKEQ. The CDR3 region is CASSQDVQQGGSNSPLHF. The CDR3 region has the DNA TGTGCCAGCAGCCAAGATGTACAACAGGGAGGGAGTAATTCACCCCTCCACTTT.

Note on this clone: At one boundary the junction diverges from the germline segment, which might be a read error. The chain has TRBV18 and TRBJ1-5, with a tentative D call TRBD1 (5 bases). The CDR3 has 17 residues. CDR1 is KGHSH, CDR2 LQKENI, per germline. CDR3 DNA sequence: TGTGCCAGCTCCCCACTCACAGGAATTTCGGGCAATCAGCCCCAGCATTTT. Its translation: CASSPLTGISGNQPQHF. Full variable domain (remainder filled in from reference TRBV18 and TRBJ1-5): NAGVMQNPRHLVRRRGQEARLRCSPMKGHSHVYWYRQLPEEGLKFMVYLQKENIIDESGMPKERFSAEFPKEGPSILRIQQVVRGDSAAYFCASSPLTGISGNQPQHFGDGTRLSIL.

As for this clone: No conserved phenylalanine or tryptophan is present at the end of the CDR3, so a read error is the likely explanation. The DNA is left out, because the CDR3 cannot be placed on it with certainty; the CDR3 is given as TCRdb lists it. The chain carries TRBV21-1 and TRBJ2-7; the DNA was not compared with TRBD1, the D call given in the table. TRBV21-1 is marked as a pseudogene. The CDR3 extends over 8 residues, inclusive of both ends. The CDR3 region is CASSIGQD.

The chain joins TRBV5-1 to TRBJ1-1, with TRBD1 matching over 9 bases. With V trimmed by 4 bases and J by 4 bases, 5 bases remained unmatched. The CDR3 is 14 amino acids. Germline V CDR1 and CDR2: SGHRS, YFSETQ. The DNA of the CDR3 is TGCGCCAGCAGCATGGACAGGGGTCGCACTGAAGCTTTCTTT. Translation: CASSMDRGRTEAFF.

The chain links TRBV25-1 to TRBJ1-6; D not resolved. This CDR3 spans 12 amino acids. V was cut by 4 bases and J by 8 bases, with 6 bases left in between. Per germline, CDR1 MGHDK and CDR2 SYGVNS. The CDR3 nucleotides read TGTGCCAGCAGTGTGACCCATTCACCCCTCCACTTT. Protein sequence: CASSVTHSPLHF.

The V and J genes are TRBV7-9 and TRBJ2-4; tentatively, D is TRBD1 (5 bases). Germline V gene data show CDR1 as SEHNR and CDR2 as FQNEAQ (reference sequence). Trimming pared 1 base from V and 1 base from J, leaving 11 bases between. The CDR3 sequence is 16 residues long. This CDR3 reads CASSLGYQGAKNIQYF. CDR3 coding DNA: TGTGCCAGCAGCTTAGGGTACCAGGGCGCCAAAAACATTCAGTACTTC.

V usage is TRBV11-3 and J usage is TRBJ2-5; D may be TRBD2 (6 bases). Trimming shortened V by 1 base and J by 5 bases, and 11 bases separated the two germline ends. CDR1 SGHNT and CDR2 YENEEA come from the germline V gene. The CDR3 length is 14 residues. The CDR3 protein is CASSLGPGVETQYF. The CDR3 coding sequence is TGTGCCAGCAGCTTAGGTCCGGGGGTTGAGACCCAGTACTTC.

The sample holds one count of this clone. The chain recombines TRBV7-2 with TRBJ1-1; 8 positions match TRBD1. Germline values: CDR1 SGHTA, CDR2 FQGNSA. This CDR3 region has 14 residues. J lost 8 bases, V lost 5 bases, and 10 bases had no gene match. The CDR3 spells CASSPRTGQEEAFF. CDR3 nucleotides: TGTGCCAGCAGCCCGAGGACAGGGCAGGAGGAAGCTTTCTTT. Drawing the rest from reference TRBV7-2 and TRBJ1-1, the complete variable domain is GAGVSQSPSNKVTEKGKDVELRCDPISGHTALYWYRQSLGQGLEFLIYFQGNSAPDKSGLPSDRFSAERTGGSVSTLTIQRTQQEDSAVYLCASSPRTGQEEAFFGQGTRLTVV.

This clone appeared a few times. The chain employs TRBV7-8 and TRBJ1-4; the D is unclear. Per the germline V gene, CDR1 is SGHVS and CDR2 is FQNEAQ. V lost 4 bases to trimming and J lost 8 bases, with 14 bases between them. CDR3 length: 14 residues. The CDR3 spells CASSSRLGGEKLFF. The CDR3, as DNA: TGTGCCAGCAGCTCGAGGTTGGGCGGGGAAAAACTGTTTTTT.

The chain has TRBV7-2 and TRBJ2-5, with D perhaps matching TRBD2 (5 bases). V lost 7 bases and J 1 base, leaving 16 bases between the germline ends. The V gene's germline CDR1 is SGHTA and CDR2 FQGNSA. The CDR3 has 15 residues. The CDR3 sequence: CASTPQGGSQETQYF. CDR3 sequence (DNA): TGTGCCAGCACCCCCCAAGGCGGGTCCCAAGAGACCCAGTACTTC.

The V call is TRBV6-5, the J call TRBJ2-7; a possible D gene is TRBD2 (6 bases). This CDR3 is 11 amino acids long. Trimming shortened V by 6 bases and J by 6 bases, and 9 bases separated the two germline ends. In germline, CDR1 is MNHEY, CDR2 SVGAGI. CDR3 bases: TGTGCCAGCAGGGGGGGACGCGAGCAGTACTTC. Its protein is CASRGGREQYF.

The chain joins TRBV18 to TRBJ1-1; D possibly corresponds to TRBD1 (6 bases). Germline CDR1 and CDR2: KGHSH and LQKENI. The ends were cut back, 8 bases at V and 5 bases at J, with 18 bases in the middle. This CDR3 is 14 amino acids long. This CDR3 reads CASAIKGEGTEAFF. CDR3 bases: TGTGCCAGCGCTATCAAGGGGGAGGGTACTGAAGCTTTCTTT.

The chain combines TRBV10-3 with TRBJ1-1; 8 bases are a match to TRBD1. The CDR3 has 14 amino acids. CDR1 is ENHRY and CDR2 is SYGVKD in the germline V gene. V trimming: 0 bases; J trimming: 7 bases; junction bases outside the gene matches: 4. CDR3 sequence: CAISESTGVGEAFF. The CDR3 DNA reads as TGTGCCATCAGTGAGTCGACAGGGGTGGGTGAAGCTTTCTTT.

V gene TRBV5-1 combines with J gene TRBJ1-4; 7 nucleotides match TRBD1. Trimming took 0 bases from V and 8 from J; bases not matched to a gene: 4. Germline V gene data show CDR1 as SGHRS and CDR2 as YFSETQ. This CDR3 comprises 14 residues. Here the CDR3 reads CASSLEQGSEKLFF. CDR3 bases: TGCGCCAGCAGCTTGGAACAGGGGAGCGAAAAACTGTTTTTT.

The V and J genes are TRBV5-6 and TRBJ2-2, with TRBD1 matching over 8 bases. Germline CDR1 SGHDT, CDR2 YYEEEE. V lost 4 bases and J lost 5; bases outside the gene matches: 4. The CDR3 runs to 14 residues. CDR3 nucleotides: TGTGCCAGCAGCCGGACAGGGATGACCGGGGAGCTGTTTTTT. This encodes CASSRTGMTGELFF.